This T cell receptor beta chain was obtained from a study of CD8 T cell repertoires and HIV-1 epitope variants. Study-wide context: Control wells had CMV/EBV/flu peptides, negative Ebola AY9, or no peptide. Points from the study as a whole: Beta chains alone show antigen proliferation, not cytokine profile or function. The TAALDMSHF plasma variant had no responses, unlike KF9 (roughly five clonotypes) and HW9 (one).

The CDR3 spans 14 residues. V gave up 0 bases and J gave up 7 bases, with 13 bases separating them. Per the germline V gene, CDR1 is LNHNV and CDR2 is YYDKDF (reference sequence). Note on this clone: As yet, its antigen is unknown.

Libraries were prepared by immunoSEQ multiplex PCR; TCRdb keeps only in-frame clonotypes and omits some of them. The sample has tens of thousands of clones, 70% to 75% seen once; the top ten hold 25% to 30%. The sequence came from a male donor with HIV. The sequencing sample was made of uncultured baseline CD8+ T cells from peripheral blood mononuclear cells (PBMCs). This rearrangement joins TRBV15 to TRBJ2-7; the D gene is possibly TRBD2 (5 bases). The CDR3 DNA is TGTGCCACCAGCAGAGAGCTTCGGGATAGGGAGCAGTACTTC. Its translation: CATSRELRDREQYF.